This T cell receptor (beta chain) was captured in a study of T cell responses to AZD1222 COVID-19 vaccine. Findings of the study overall: Mapped onto spike, vaccine-associated CD4 TCRs spanned it and were dominant at 160-218 and 743-854. Nearly half of spike-specific TCRs reportedly target unmutated variant regions. The breadth and depth of Spike-specific TCRs increased once two AZD1222 doses had been given. Females outnumbered males among donors, who were mostly white British; clonal diversity was possibly underestimated.

Remarks on this clone: The antigen is not known.

This CDR3 is built from 15 residues. V lost 4 bases to trimming and J lost 0 bases, with 10 bases between them. The germline V gene has CDR1 SNHLY and CDR2 FYNNEI. Some clones are missing from TCRdb's copy, which holds only in-frame ones; the method was immunoSEQ multiplex PCR. The sample yields over 130,000 clones, of which the top ten take up 2% to 2.5%. The chain joins TRBV2 to TRBJ1-5, with D hard to call. The sample consisted of peripheral blood. The receptor's source is an adult in good health. The CDR3 DNA is TGTGCCAGCAGTGTGGACTACTTTAGCAATCAGCCCCAGCATTTT. Protein product: CASSVDYFSNQPQHF.